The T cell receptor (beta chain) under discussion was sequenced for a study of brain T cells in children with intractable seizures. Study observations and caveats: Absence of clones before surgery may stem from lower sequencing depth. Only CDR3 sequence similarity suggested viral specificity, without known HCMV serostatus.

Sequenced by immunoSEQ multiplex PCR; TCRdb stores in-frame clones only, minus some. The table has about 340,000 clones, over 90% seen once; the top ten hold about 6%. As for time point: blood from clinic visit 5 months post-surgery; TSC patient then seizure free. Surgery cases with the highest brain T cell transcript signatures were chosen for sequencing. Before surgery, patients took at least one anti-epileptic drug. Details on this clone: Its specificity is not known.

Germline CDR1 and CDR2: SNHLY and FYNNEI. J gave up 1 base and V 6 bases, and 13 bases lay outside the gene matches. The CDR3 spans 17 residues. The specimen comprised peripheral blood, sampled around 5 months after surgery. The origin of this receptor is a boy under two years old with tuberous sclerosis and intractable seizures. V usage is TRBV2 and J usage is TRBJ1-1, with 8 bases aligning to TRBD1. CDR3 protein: CASRKQGGMGRNTEAFF. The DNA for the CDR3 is TGTGCCAGCAGAAAACAGGGGGGCATGGGACGGAACACTGAAGCTTTCTTT. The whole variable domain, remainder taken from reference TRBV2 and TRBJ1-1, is EPEVTQTPSHQVTQMGQEVILRCVPISNHLYFYWYRQILGQKVEFLVSFYNNEISEKSEIFDDQFSVERPDGSNFTLKIRSTKLEDSAMYFCASRKQGGMGRNTEAFFGQGTRLTVV.